The 3 T cell receptor beta chains in this list originate from one sample, sequenced in a study of early T cells in non-severe SARS-CoV-2 infection. TCRdb reanalysed the 5' RACE reads using MiXCR and keeps one entry per CDR3 protein. The table has tens of thousands of distinct CDR3 sequences, more than 13% seen once. Source material: whole blood. These receptor sequences come from an adult who was a healthcare worker with PCR-confirmed SARS-CoV-2 infection or an uninfected control (not recorded which).

This clonotype showed up just a few times. This rearrangement joins TRBV9 to TRBJ1-2; 9 bases align to TRBD1. The CDR3 totals 14 residues. V shed 4 bases, J shed 2 bases, and the junction held 3 bases outside the gene matches. CDR1 and CDR2 from the germline V gene are SGDLS and YYNGEE. CDR3 sequence reads: CASSPGTGNYGYTF. Written as DNA, the CDR3 is TGTGCCAGCAGCCCTGGGACAGGGAACTATGGCTACACCTTC.

This clonotype was picked up a small number of times. This sequence joins TRBV28 and TRBJ2-1; D might be TRBD1 (6 bases). Germline V CDR1 and CDR2: MDHEN, SYDVKM. This CDR3 region has 18 residues. Trimming took off 6 bases at V and 0 bases at J, with 21 bases between the two ends. CDR3 loop: CASRPTGYDGSSYNEQFF. The DNA of the CDR3 is TGTGCCAGCAGGCCAACAGGGTACGATGGCAGCTCCTACAATGAGCAGTTCTTC. The entire variable domain, with the rest obtained from reference TRBV28 and TRBJ2-1, is as follows: DVKVTQSSRYLVKRTGEKVFLECVQDMDHENMFWYRQDPGLGLRLIYFSYDVKMKEKGDIPEGYSVSREKKERFSLILESASTNQTSMYLCASRPTGYDGSSYNEQFFGPGTRLTVL.

This clonotype was counted only a few times. V is TRBV29-1 and J is TRBJ2-6; D might be TRBD1 (6 bases). The CDR3 loop spans 14 amino acids. Deletions cut 3 bases from V and 2 bases from J, with 8 bases between. Germline CDR1 reads SQVTM; CDR2 reads ANQGSEA. The CDR3 DNA reads TGCAGCGTTGAGAAGGGGGCTGGGGCCAACGTCCTGACTTTC. This translates into CSVEKGAGANVLTF.